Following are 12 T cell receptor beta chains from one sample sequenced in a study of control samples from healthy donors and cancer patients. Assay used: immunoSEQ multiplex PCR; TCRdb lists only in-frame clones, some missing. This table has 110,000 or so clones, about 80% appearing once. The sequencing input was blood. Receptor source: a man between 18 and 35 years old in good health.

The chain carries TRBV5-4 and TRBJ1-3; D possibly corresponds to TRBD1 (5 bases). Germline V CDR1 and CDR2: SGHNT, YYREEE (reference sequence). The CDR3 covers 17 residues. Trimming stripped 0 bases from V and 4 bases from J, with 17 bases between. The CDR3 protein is CASSLESAGLSGNTIYF. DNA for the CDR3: TGTGCCAGCAGCTTGGAGTCCGCGGGGCTGTCGGGAAACACCATATATTTT.

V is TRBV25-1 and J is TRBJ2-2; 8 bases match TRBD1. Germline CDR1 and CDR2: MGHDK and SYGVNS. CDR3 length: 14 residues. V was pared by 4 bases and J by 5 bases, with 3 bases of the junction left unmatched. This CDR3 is CASSVGDRTGELFF. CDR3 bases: TGTGCCAGCAGTGTGGGGGACAGGACCGGGGAGCTGTTTTTT.

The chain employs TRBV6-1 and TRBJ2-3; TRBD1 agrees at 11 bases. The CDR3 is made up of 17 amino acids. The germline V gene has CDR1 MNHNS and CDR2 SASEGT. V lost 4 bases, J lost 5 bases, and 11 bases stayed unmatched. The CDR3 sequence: CASSVSGQGAFLDTQYF. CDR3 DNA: TGTGCCAGCAGTGTTTCCGGACAGGGGGCGTTTTTAGATACGCAGTATTTT.

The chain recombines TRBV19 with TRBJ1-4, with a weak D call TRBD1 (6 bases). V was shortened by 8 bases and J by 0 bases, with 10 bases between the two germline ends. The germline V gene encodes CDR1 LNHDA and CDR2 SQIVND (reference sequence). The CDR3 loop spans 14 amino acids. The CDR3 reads CASGGVTTNEKLFF. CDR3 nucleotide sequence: TGTGCCAGTGGGGGCGTGACAACTAATGAAAAACTGTTTTTT. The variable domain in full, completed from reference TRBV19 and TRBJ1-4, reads DGGITQSPKYLFRKEGQNVTLSCEQNLNHDAMYWYRQDPGQGLRLIYYSQIVNDFQKGDIAEGYSVSREKKESFPLTVTSAQKNPTAFYLCASGGVTTNEKLFFGSGTQLSVL.

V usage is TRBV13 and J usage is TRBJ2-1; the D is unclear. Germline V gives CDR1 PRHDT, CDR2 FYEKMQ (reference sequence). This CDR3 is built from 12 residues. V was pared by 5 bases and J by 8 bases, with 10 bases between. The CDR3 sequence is CASSPGGYEQFF. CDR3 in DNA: TGTGCCAGCAGCCCGGGCGGTTATGAGCAGTTCTTC.

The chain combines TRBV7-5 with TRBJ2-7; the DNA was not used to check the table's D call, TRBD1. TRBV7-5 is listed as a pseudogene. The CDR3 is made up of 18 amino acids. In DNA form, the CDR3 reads TGTGCCAGAAGCTCAGAAAATCCGGGGGACAGGCGCTTCTACGAGCAGTACTTC. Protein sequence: CARSSENPGDRRFYEQYF.

The CDR3 reads CASSLPPAYGYTF. The CDR3 DNA sequence: TGTGCCAGCAGCCTTCCCCCCGCCTATGGCTACACCTTC. The gene calls are TRBV7-2 and TRBJ1-2; D not certain. Germline V gene lookup returns CDR1 SGHTA and CDR2 FQGNSA. Trimming cost V 5 bases and J 4 bases, with 11 bases left between them. This CDR3 has 13 amino acids.

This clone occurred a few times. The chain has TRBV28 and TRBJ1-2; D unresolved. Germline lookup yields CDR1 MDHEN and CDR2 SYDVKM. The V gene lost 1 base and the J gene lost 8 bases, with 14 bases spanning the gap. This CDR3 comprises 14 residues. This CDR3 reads CASSLSWREEGYTF. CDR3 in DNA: TGTGCCAGCAGTTTATCTTGGAGGGAGGAAGGCTACACCTTC.

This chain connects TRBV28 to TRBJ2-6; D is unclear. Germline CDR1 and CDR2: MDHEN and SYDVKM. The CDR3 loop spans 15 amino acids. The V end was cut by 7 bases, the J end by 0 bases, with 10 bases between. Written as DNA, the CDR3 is TGTGCCAGCAAACACCCGCTCTCTGGGGCCAACGTCCTGACTTTC. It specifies CASKHPLSGANVLTF.

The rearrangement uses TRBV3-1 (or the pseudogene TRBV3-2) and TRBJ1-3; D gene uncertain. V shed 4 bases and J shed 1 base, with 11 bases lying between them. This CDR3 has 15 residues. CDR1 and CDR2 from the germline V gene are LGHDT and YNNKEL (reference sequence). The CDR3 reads CASSLDAGSGNTIYF. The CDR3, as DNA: TGTGCCAGCAGCCTCGACGCTGGTTCTGGAAACACCATATATTTT.

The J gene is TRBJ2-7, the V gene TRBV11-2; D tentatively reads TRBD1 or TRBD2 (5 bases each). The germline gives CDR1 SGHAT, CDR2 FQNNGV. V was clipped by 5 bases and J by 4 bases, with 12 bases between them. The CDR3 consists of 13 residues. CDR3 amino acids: CASSPGPLYEQYV. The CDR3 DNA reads TGTGCCAGCAGCCCGGGACCTCTATACGAGCAGTACGTC.

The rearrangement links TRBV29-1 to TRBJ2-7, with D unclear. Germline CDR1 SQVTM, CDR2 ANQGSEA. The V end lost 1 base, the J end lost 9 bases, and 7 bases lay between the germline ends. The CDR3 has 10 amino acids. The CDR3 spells CSVEVDGQYF. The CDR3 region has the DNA TGCAGCGTTGAAGTGGATGGGCAGTACTTC.